The clone carrying this TCR beta chain was seen a single time. This record comes from a study of blood T cell repertoires in COVID-19. Study overall: Sites in the United States, Italy and Spain provided acute and convalescent COVID-19 samples. The cDNA or gDNA used as material had been derived from T cells, B-cell-depleted T cells, or PBMCs.

Per the authors' pipeline: Using reference gene primer amplification, nucleated cell counts were estimated. Data came from immunoSEQ multiplex PCR; TCRdb stores just in-frame clones and leaves some out. The V and J calls and the clone size are those of that table, but D and trimming were determined from the DNA. The sample carries around 270,000 clones, approximately 84% recorded once. Trimming cost V 8 bases and J 3 bases, with 14 bases left between them. The CDR3 runs 13 residues. CDR1 MNHNS and CDR2 SASEGT come from the germline V gene. Seattle patients were enrolled while actively infected and followed longitudinally.

The receptor was isolated from a person aged 70 to 79 with COVID-19, enrolled during active disease. Sequencing was performed on peripheral blood. The rearrangement links TRBV6-1 to TRBJ2-7, with a tentative D call TRBD2 (7 bases). The CDR3 region is CASAGAGDYEQYF. DNA for the CDR3: TGTGCCAGCGCGGGGGCCGGGGACTACGAGCAGTACTTC.